This TCR beta chain was found in a study of T cells in localized non-small cell lung cancer. Study outcomes and limitations: Among the tissues sampled, uninvolved adjacent lung had the highest T cell clonality, above tumor. Researchers found a median about 53 of the top 100 tumor clones in adjacent lung.

Turning to this clone: Its target is not known.

Generated by immunoSEQ multiplex PCR, the TCRdb table keeps only in-frame clones and is missing some. The table has 14,000 to 15,000 clones, more than 70% seen once. From germline, CDR1 is MNHNS and CDR2 SASEGT. The CDR3 length is 11 residues. V was shortened by 11 bases and J by 3 bases, with 11 bases between the two germline ends. The TCR was taken from a woman between 40 and 69 years old with stage I lung adenocarcinoma. The specimen was peripheral blood, collected before any cancer treatment. This chain connects TRBV6-1 to TRBJ2-7; the D is unclear. CDR3 sequence: CACNLLYEQYF. In DNA, the CDR3 is TGTGCCTGTAACCTTCTCTACGAGCAGTACTTC.